This T cell receptor (beta chain) was obtained from a study of blood T cell repertoires in COVID-19. How the authors handled the data: Cell counts per sample came from amplifying reference gene primers. TCRdb keeps only in-frame clones here, not all; method: immunoSEQ multiplex PCR. V, J and clone size derive from that table, while D and trimming were established from the DNA sequence. The sample consists of around 280,000 clones, more than 70% of them appearing once. This receptor was identified in a woman in her 30s with COVID-19, enrolled during active disease. Source material: peripheral blood.

The CDR3 loop reads CAWSPRGSGSGDTQYF. The CDR3 nucleotides read TGTGCCTGGAGTCCCCGTGGTAGCGGGAGTGGGGATACGCAGTATTTT. V gene TRBV30 combines with J gene TRBJ2-3, with 9 nucleotides matching TRBD2. Germline loops: CDR1 GTSNPN, CDR2 SVGIG (reference sequence). Trimming at V came to 2 bases and at J to 6 bases, leaving 12 bases not matched to a gene. The CDR3 extends over 16 amino acids. The full variable domain, rest sourced from reference TRBV30 and TRBJ2-3, is SQTIHQWPATLVQPVGSPLSLECTVEGTSNPNLYWYRQAAGRGLQLLFYSVGIGQISSEVPQNLSASRPQDRQFILSSKKLLLSDSGFYLCAWSPRGSGSGDTQYFGPGTRLTVL.